This section outlines one TCR beta chain sequence together with its context. Sequencing was performed with immunoSEQ multiplex PCR; in TCRdb, only in-frame clones are kept and a portion is missing. The sample lists about 320,000 clones, 85% occurring once. The data were taken from a study of blood T cell repertoires in COVID-19. This study enrolled people aged 18 to 89 from about 26 US geographic areas. The source material was PBMCs or T cells enriched from blood (not recorded which). This sequence was found in a woman between 25 and 40 years old who had been exposed to COVID-19.

The CDR3 spells CASSKTSGVFSDTQYF. DNA for the CDR3: TGTGCCAGCAGTAAGACTAGCGGGGTATTTTCAGATACGCAGTATTTT. This chain uses TRBV27 with TRBJ2-3; 11 bases fit TRBD2. CDR3 length: 16 residues. Germline loops: CDR1 MNHEY, CDR2 SMNVEV (reference sequence). V was clipped by 5 bases and J by 4 bases; unmatched bases: 8.